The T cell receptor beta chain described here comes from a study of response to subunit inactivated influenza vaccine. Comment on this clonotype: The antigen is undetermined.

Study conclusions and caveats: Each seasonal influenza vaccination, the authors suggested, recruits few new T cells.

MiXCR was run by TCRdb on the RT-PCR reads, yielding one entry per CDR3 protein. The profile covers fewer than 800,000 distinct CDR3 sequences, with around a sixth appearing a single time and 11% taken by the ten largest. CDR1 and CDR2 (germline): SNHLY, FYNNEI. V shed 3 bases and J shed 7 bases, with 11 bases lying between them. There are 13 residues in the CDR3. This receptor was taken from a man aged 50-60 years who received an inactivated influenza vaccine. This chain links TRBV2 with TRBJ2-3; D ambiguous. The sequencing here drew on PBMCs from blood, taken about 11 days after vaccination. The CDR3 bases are TGTGCCAGCAGTGATTTATCAATAAATACGCAGTATTTT. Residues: CASSDLSINTQYF.